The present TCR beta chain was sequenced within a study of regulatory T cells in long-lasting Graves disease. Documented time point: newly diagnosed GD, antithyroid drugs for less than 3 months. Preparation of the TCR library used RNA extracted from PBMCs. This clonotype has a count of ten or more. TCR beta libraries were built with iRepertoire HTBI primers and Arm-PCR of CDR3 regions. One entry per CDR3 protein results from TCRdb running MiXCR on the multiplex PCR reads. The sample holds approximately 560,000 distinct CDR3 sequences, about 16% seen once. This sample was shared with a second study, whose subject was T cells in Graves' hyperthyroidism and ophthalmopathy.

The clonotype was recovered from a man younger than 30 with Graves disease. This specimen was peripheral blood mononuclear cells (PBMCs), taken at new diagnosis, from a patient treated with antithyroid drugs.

The CDR3 reads CSVDGNQETQYF. The CDR3 nucleotides read TGCAGCGTTGATGGCAACCAAGAGACCCAGTACTTC. The chain carries TRBV29-1 and TRBJ2-5, with D unclear. Germline assignment: CDR1 SQVTM and CDR2 ANQGSEA. The CDR3 covers 12 residues. Trimming took 3 bases from V and 0 from J, leaving 5 bases between them.